Described below is a single TCR beta chain sequence and its context. Its antigen is unknown. Primers for the PCR totalled 60 Vbeta and 13 Jbeta. This table comes from immunoSEQ multiplex PCR, and its TCRdb copy is limited to in-frame clones, with some not included. This sample carries 100,000 to 150,000 clones, roughly 84% of them seen once, and the ten largest clones take less than 1.5%. This sample is part of a study of cytomegalovirus exposure and HLA in healthy donors. Findings and limits, study-wide: It was likely that a cluster of highly shared sequence variants was a sequencing artifact. Reports described diagnosis of cytomegalovirus status by the classifier as highly specific and sensitive.

CDR1 and CDR2 (germline): ENHRY, SYGVKD. The CDR3 loop spans 15 amino acids. V gave up 0 bases and J gave up 2 bases, with 10 bases separating them. The source material was PBMCs. The V call is TRBV10-3, the J call TRBJ1-1; D remains unclear. The clonotype originates from a girl aged 2 to 9 in good health and CMV-seronegative. The CDR3 protein is CAISESNRLNTEAFF. CDR3 nucleotide sequence: TGTGCCATCAGTGAGTCGAACAGACTAAACACTGAAGCTTTCTTT.